One sample yielded the 18 T cell receptor beta chains listed below, sequenced in a study of CD8 T cells in ankylosing spondylitis. A single record per CDR3 protein comes from TCRdb applying MiXCR to the 5' RACE reads. The sample includes around 10,000 distinct CDR3 sequences, about 6% seen only once; the top ten take approximately 40%. The source material was blood, either unsorted or a sorted T cell fraction (not recorded which). The receptors come from a female donor with ankylosing spondylitis or in good health (not recorded which).

By share, this clonotype ranks as medium-sized. CDR3 coding DNA: TGTGCCAGCAGCGTAGGGCGGTCCCCTAACTATGGCTACACCTTC. It specifies CASSVGRSPNYGYTF. The chain has TRBV9 and TRBJ1-2; D call uncertain. The germline gives CDR1 SGDLS, CDR2 YYNGEE. The CDR3 totals 15 residues. The germline V and J ends were trimmed by 0 bases and 0 bases, with 9 bases remaining between them.

This clonotype appeared a few times. The J gene is TRBJ1-2, the V gene TRBV9; 7 nucleotides agree with TRBD1. This CDR3 has 11 amino acids. The germline CDR1 and CDR2 sequences are SGDLS and YYNGEE. The V and J ends lost 4 bases and 8 bases, in that order; junction bases with no gene match: 2. CDR3 amino acids: CASSSGQGYTF. Written as DNA, the CDR3 is TGTGCCAGCAGCTCGGGACAGGGCTACACCTTC.

This clonotype came up many times. Written as DNA, the CDR3 is TGTGCCAACAATGAGCAGTTCTTC. Its protein is CANNEQFF. The V call is TRBV6-4, the J call TRBJ2-1; D is undetermined. The CDR3 extends over 8 amino acids. Trimming took off 10 bases at V and 5 bases at J, with 0 bases between the two ends. CDR1 and CDR2 from the germline V gene are MRHNA and SNTAGT.

This clonotype was observed many times. The chain recombines TRBV9 with TRBJ2-3; D is perhaps TRBD1 (5 bases). The V end was cut by 0 bases, the J end by 2 bases, with 10 bases between. The CDR3 has 15 amino acids. Germline V lookup: CDR1 SGDLS, CDR2 YYNGEE. CDR3 bases: TGTGCCAGCAGCGTAGATGACAGAACCACAGATACGCAGTATTTT. As protein: CASSVDDRTTDTQYF.

This clonotype has ten or more counts. The chain recombines TRBV9 with TRBJ2-7; perhaps D is TRBD1 or TRBD2 (6 bases each). This CDR3 spans 15 amino acids. The V gene lost 0 bases and the J gene lost 3 bases, with 13 bases spanning the gap. Per germline, CDR1 SGDLS and CDR2 YYNGEE. CDR3: CASSVGGAGDYEQYF. As DNA, the CDR3 is TGTGCCAGCAGCGTAGGGGGGGCAGGGGACTACGAGCAGTACTTC.

At least ten counts were recorded for this clonotype. The rearrangement links TRBV9 to TRBJ2-1; a possible D gene is TRBD1 (5 bases). Deletions cut 2 bases from V and 6 bases from J, with 12 bases between. CDR3 length: 14 amino acids. Germline CDR1 and CDR2: SGDLS and YYNGEE. The CDR3 loop is CASSVRVGSNEQFF. Written as DNA, the CDR3 is TGTGCCAGCAGCGTCAGGGTTGGGTCCAATGAGCAGTTCTTC.

This clonotype was seen ten or more times. The gene calls are TRBV9 and TRBJ2-5, with D possibly being TRBD2 (7 bases). CDR3 length equals 14 residues. V lost 0 bases and J 5 bases, leaving 11 bases between the germline ends. CDR1 and CDR2 (germline): SGDLS, YYNGEE. Here the CDR3 DNA reads TGTGCCAGCAGCGTAGGGGGGGGGCCGGAGACCCAGTACTTC. This gives the protein CASSVGGGPETQYF.

In its sample, this clonotype is medium-sized (0.01 to 0.1%). The rearrangement joins TRBV9 to TRBJ2-5; TRBD1 agrees at 10 bases. Germline CDR1 SGDLS, CDR2 YYNGEE. V gave up 3 bases and J gave up 7 bases; unmatched junction bases: 12. This CDR3 is 16 amino acids long. The CDR3 nucleotides read TGTGCCAGCAGCGAGGGGGACAGGGGACGTTCATGGACCCAGTACTTC. Its translation is CASSEGDRGRSWTQYF.

This clonotype was detected many times. The chain links TRBV9 to TRBJ2-3, with D hard to call. V shed 4 bases and J shed 0 bases, with 9 bases lying between them. The CDR3 has 14 residues. Per germline, CDR1 SGDLS and CDR2 YYNGEE. CDR3 coding DNA: TGTGCCAGCAGCATCTGGGCTAGCACAGATACGCAGTATTTT. Translated: CASSIWASTDTQYF.

The sample holds many counts of this clonotype. The rearrangement joins TRBV9 to TRBJ2-7; 10 bases are a match to TRBD2. Germline V gene sequence: CDR1 SGDLS, CDR2 YYNGEE. This CDR3 has 15 residues. V dropped 3 bases and J dropped 0; count of bases not matched to a gene: 3. The CDR3: CASSDTSGNSYEQYF. CDR3 nucleotide sequence: TGTGCCAGCAGCGATACTAGCGGGAACTCCTACGAGCAGTACTTC.

This clonotype was counted ten times or more. Written as DNA, the CDR3 is TGTGCCAGCAGCCCCTTCGGTGGTTACAATGAGCAGTTCTTC. This gives the protein CASSPFGGYNEQFF. The chain links TRBV9 to TRBJ2-1; D is uncertain. CDR3 size: 14 residues. The V and J ends lost 4 bases and 4 bases respectively, with 12 bases between them. From germline, CDR1 is SGDLS and CDR2 YYNGEE. Full variable domain (outside the CDR3, taken from reference TRBV9 and TRBJ2-1): DSGVTQTPKHLITATGQRVTLRCSPRSGDLSVYWYQQSLDQGLQFLIQYYNGEERAKGNILERFSAQQFPDLHSELNLSSLELGDSALYFCASSPFGGYNEQFFGPGTRLTVL.

This clonotype has more than one count but fewer than ten. The chain couples TRBV9 to TRBJ2-3; TRBD2 matches at 9 bases. The germline CDR1 and CDR2 sequences are SGDLS and YYNGEE. The CDR3 runs 17 residues. The J segment lost 6 bases and the V segment lost 1 base, leaving 12 bases of the junction unmatched. The CDR3 sequence: CASSVWGSGSAEDTQYF. The DNA of the CDR3 is TGTGCCAGCAGCGTATGGGGTAGCGGGAGCGCCGAGGATACGCAGTATTTT.

Many counts were recorded for this clonotype. The rearrangement links TRBV9 to TRBJ2-5, with TRBD2 matching 9 bases. The CDR3 contains 16 residues. Looked up from germline, CDR1 is SGDLS and CDR2 is YYNGEE. Trimming took 3 bases from V and 5 from J; bases not matched to a gene: 11. CDR3 in DNA: TGTGCCAGCAGCGGACGGCGGGAGGGCCCGAGGGAGACCCAGTACTTC. It is translated as CASSGRREGPRETQYF.

This clonotype counts as medium-sized. The chain couples TRBV9 to TRBJ1-5; the D is unclear. Germline values: CDR1 SGDLS, CDR2 YYNGEE. The CDR3 extends over 15 amino acids. Trimming pared 3 bases from V and 0 bases from J, leaving 10 bases between. The DNA of the CDR3 is TGTGCCAGCAGCGACGAACCGAATAGCAATCAGCCCCAGCATTTT. Amino acids: CASSDEPNSNQPQHF.

This clonotype is medium-sized within its sample. The chain joins TRBV9 to TRBJ1-1; TRBD1 might be the D (5 bases). V lost 2 bases and J lost 1, with 12 bases in between. Germline lookup yields CDR1 SGDLS and CDR2 YYNGEE. CDR3 length equals 15 residues. The CDR3 protein is CASSVTGLRNTEAFF. The CDR3, as DNA: TGTGCCAGCAGCGTTACAGGACTCCGGAACACTGAAGCTTTCTTT.

This clonotype was seen many times. The chain employs TRBV9 and TRBJ1-2; D possibly corresponds to TRBD1 (5 bases). CDR1 SGDLS and CDR2 YYNGEE come from the germline V gene. V shed 0 bases and J shed 6 bases, with 12 bases lying between them. The CDR3 runs to 14 residues. The CDR3 here is CASSVEGNRNGYTF. The CDR3 DNA sequence: TGTGCCAGCAGCGTAGAGGGCAACAGGAATGGCTACACCTTC.

This clonotype was seen at least ten times. The gene calls are TRBV9 and TRBJ1-4, with 8 positions matching TRBD1. Trimming at V came to 4 bases and at J to 5 bases, leaving 7 bases not matched to a gene. The germline V gene has CDR1 SGDLS and CDR2 YYNGEE. The CDR3 length is 15 residues. The CDR3 here is CASSYRTGTNEKLFF. CDR3 bases: TGTGCCAGCAGCTACCGGACAGGGACGAATGAAAAACTGTTTTTT.

In this sample, this clonotype turned up many times. This rearrangement joins TRBV9 to TRBJ1-2; maybe TRBD1 (6 bases). In germline, CDR1 is SGDLS, CDR2 YYNGEE. The V gene lost 4 bases and the J gene lost 4 bases, with 11 bases spanning the gap. This CDR3 spans 13 amino acids. CDR3 sequence (DNA): TGTGCCAGCAGCACTGGGGGCCCCTATGGCTACACCTTC. Translated, it gives CASSTGGPYGYTF.